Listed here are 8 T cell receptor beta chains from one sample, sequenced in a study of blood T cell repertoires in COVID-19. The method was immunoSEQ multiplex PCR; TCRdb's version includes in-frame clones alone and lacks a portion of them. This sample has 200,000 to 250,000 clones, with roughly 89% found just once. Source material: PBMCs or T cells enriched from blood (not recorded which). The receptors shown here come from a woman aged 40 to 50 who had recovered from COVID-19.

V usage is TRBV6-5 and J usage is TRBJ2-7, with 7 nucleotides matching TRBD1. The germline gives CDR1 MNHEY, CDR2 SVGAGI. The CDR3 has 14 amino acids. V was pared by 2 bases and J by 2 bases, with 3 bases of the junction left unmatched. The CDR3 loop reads CASSYRDRAYEQYV. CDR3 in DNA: TGTGCCAGCAGTTACAGGGACAGAGCCTACGAGCAGTACGTC.

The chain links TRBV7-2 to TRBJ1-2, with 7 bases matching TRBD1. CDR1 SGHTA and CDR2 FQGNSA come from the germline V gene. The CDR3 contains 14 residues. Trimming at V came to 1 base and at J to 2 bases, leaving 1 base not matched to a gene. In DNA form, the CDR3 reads TGTGCCAGCAGCTTAGTGACAGGGAACTATGGCTACACCTTC. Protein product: CASSLVTGNYGYTF.

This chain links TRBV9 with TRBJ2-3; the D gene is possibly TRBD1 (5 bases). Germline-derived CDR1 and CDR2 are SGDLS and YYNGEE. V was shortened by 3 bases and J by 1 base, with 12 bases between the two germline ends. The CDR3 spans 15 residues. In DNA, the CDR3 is TGTGCCAGCAGCGGACAGCCGTCTGGCACAGATACGCAGTATTTT. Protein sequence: CASSGQPSGTDTQYF.

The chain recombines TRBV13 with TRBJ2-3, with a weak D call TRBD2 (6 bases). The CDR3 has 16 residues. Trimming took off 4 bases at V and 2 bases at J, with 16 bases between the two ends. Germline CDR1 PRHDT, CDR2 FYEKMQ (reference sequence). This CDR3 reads CASSSTGTRLTDTQYF. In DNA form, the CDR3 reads TGTGCCAGCAGCTCTACCGGGACTCGTCTCACAGATACGCAGTATTTT.

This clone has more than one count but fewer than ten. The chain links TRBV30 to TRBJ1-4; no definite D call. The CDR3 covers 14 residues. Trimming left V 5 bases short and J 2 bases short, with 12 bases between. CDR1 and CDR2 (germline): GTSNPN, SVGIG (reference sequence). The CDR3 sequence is CAWAARGTNEKLFF. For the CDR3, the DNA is TGTGCCTGGGCCGCCCGCGGTACTAATGAAAAACTGTTTTTT.

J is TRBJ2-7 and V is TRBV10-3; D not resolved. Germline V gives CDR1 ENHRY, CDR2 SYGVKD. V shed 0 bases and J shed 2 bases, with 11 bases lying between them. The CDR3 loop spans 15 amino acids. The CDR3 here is CAISESWRRPYEQYF. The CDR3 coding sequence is TGTGCCATCAGTGAGTCTTGGCGGAGACCCTACGAGCAGTACTTC.

The CDR3 sequence is CASSQDRDRPTDTQYF. CDR3 bases: TGTGCCAGCAGTCAAGATAGGGACAGGCCCACAGATACGCAGTATTTT. The chain has TRBV7-6 and TRBJ2-3, with TRBD1 matching over 8 bases. With V trimmed by 6 bases and J by 2 bases, 10 bases remained unmatched. This CDR3 is built from 16 residues. Germline CDR1 SGHVS, CDR2 FNYEAQ.

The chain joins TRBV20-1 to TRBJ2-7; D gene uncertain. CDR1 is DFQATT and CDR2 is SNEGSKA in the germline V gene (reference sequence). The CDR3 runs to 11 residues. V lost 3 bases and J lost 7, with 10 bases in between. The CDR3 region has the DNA TGCAGTGCTAGCGAAGCCGGGGAGCAGTACTTC. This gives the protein CSASEAGEQYF.